The 3 T cell receptor beta chains presented below share a single source sample, sequenced in a study of blood T cell repertoires in COVID-19. TCRdb's table, derived via immunoSEQ multiplex PCR, lists solely in-frame clones and lacks some. Here the sample spans about 61,000 clones, about 90% being singletons. The sequencing input was peripheral blood. All receptors come from an elderly man in a cohort sampled during active COVID-19.

The J gene is TRBJ1-2, the V gene TRBV5-6, with D uncertain. V lost 0 bases to trimming and J lost 4 bases, with 10 bases between them. CDR3 length: 14 amino acids. Germline lookup yields CDR1 SGHDT and CDR2 YYEEEE. The CDR3 bases are TGTGCCAGCAGCTTGGCGGCGGATTTCTATGGCTACACCTTC. Protein: CASSLAADFYGYTF.

The rearrangement joins TRBV19 to TRBJ2-7, with D uncertain. The CDR3 consists of 12 residues. Germline V gene sequence: CDR1 LNHDA, CDR2 SQIVND (reference sequence). The V gene lost 5 bases and the J gene lost 3 bases, with 8 bases spanning the gap. The chain's CDR3 is CASSVAGYEQYF. CDR3 coding DNA: TGTGCCAGTAGTGTGGCAGGCTACGAGCAGTACTTC. Using reference TRBV19 and TRBJ2-7 for the parts outside the CDR3, the full variable domain is DGGITQSPKYLFRKEGQNVTLSCEQNLNHDAMYWYRQDPGQGLRLIYYSQIVNDFQKGDIAEGYSVSREKKESFPLTVTSAQKNPTAFYLCASSVAGYEQYFGPGTRLTVT.

To note about this clone: The same CDR3 also results from other DNA sequences found in this sample. The rearrangement joins TRBV29-1 to TRBJ1-1; D might be TRBD1 (5 bases). The CDR3 extends over 12 amino acids. Trimming cost V 5 bases and J 3 bases, with 10 bases left between them. Looked up from germline, CDR1 is SQVTM and CDR2 is ANQGSEA. CDR3 in amino acids: CSVRGGDTEAFF. The CDR3 DNA follows: TGCAGCGTTCGAGGAGGGGACACTGAAGCTTTCTTT.